The clone carrying this T cell receptor (beta chain) was observed a few times. Sequencing used immunoSEQ multiplex PCR; TCRdb keeps in-frame clones, though not all of them. Among 200,000 to 250,000 clones listed, more than 70% were seen once. This entry is derived from a study of blood T cell repertoires in COVID-19. Across the whole study: The United States, Italy and Spain were the sources of the acute and convalescent COVID-19 samples.

The CDR3 covers 15 residues. V dropped 3 bases and J dropped 6; count of bases not matched to a gene: 3. The germline CDR1 and CDR2 sequences are SGHDT and YYEEEE. Sequencing was done on a sample of PBMCs or T cells enriched from blood (not recorded which). This chain uses TRBV5-6 with TRBJ2-7; 16 bases are shared with TRBD2. The source is a man aged 25 to 45 with acute COVID-19. The CDR3 DNA reads TGTGCCAGCAGCTGGGGACTAGCGGGGGGGCGCGAGCAGTACTTC. Amino acids: CASSWGLAGGREQYF.